This TCR beta chain comes out of a study of blood T cell repertoires in COVID-19. Background on the study: The origin of the acute and convalescent COVID-19 samples was the United States, Italy and Spain.

As to this clone: The identical CDR3 is also encoded by other nucleotide sequences in the sample.

The protocol was immunoSEQ multiplex PCR, while the TCRdb copy is restricted to in-frame clones and leaves out a portion. This table holds around 150,000 clones, more than 90% found once. The germline V gene encodes CDR1 SGHRS and CDR2 YFSETQ. This CDR3 is built from 16 residues. Trimming took off 0 bases at V and 7 bases at J, with 14 bases between the two ends. J is TRBJ1-6 and V is TRBV5-1, with D possibly being TRBD1 (5 bases). Material for sequencing was peripheral blood. The TCR comes from a man aged 55 to 70 with active or convalescent COVID-19. The DNA of the CDR3 is TGCGCCAGCAGCTTGGACTCAGGGCCAGGGAATTCACCCCTCCACTTT. It codes for CASSLDSGPGNSPLHF.